Below, 29 T cell receptor beta chains from the same sample are listed, as sequenced in a study of lymphopenia after photon versus proton radiotherapy (dated by TCRdb to the late 2010s). The receptor library was made with the immunoSEQ multiplex PCR assay. Sourced from immuneACCESS, this table was stored by TCRdb with only in-frame sequences that have V and J called. A share of the clones is absent; for the studies checked, an unresolved V gene accounts for under half, and the remainder has no known explanation. A total of approximately 24,000 clones appear in this sample, about 92% of them only once. 0.65% to 0.9% of the sample is held by the ten biggest clonotypes. The material was peripheral blood, obtained from a patient treated with photon-based radiotherapy. Every receptor here comes from a woman aged 45-59 years with cholangiocarcinoma.

J is TRBJ2-1 and V is TRBV27, with 9 positions matching TRBD2. The CDR3 runs 14 residues. Per the germline V gene, CDR1 is MNHEY and CDR2 is SMNVEV (reference sequence). The ends lost 2 bases at V and 9 bases at J; junction bases unmatched: 5. CDR3 bases: TGTGCCAGCAGTTTAGCGGGGGGGAATGTTGAGCAGTTCTTC. This translates into CASSLAGGNVEQFF.

There are a few counts of this clone. The chain links TRBV6-1 to TRBJ1-2; D is unclear. CDR1 is MNHNS, CDR2 SASEGT, per germline. The germline V and J ends were trimmed by 6 bases and 7 bases, with 18 bases remaining between them. This CDR3 has 14 residues. The CDR3 nucleotides read TGTGCCAGCAGGACGTACGGGGTTTACCGTGGCTACACCTTC. Its translation: CASRTYGVYRGYTF.

The chain couples TRBV10-1 to TRBJ2-6, with TRBD2 as a possible D gene (6 bases). V lost 4 bases and J 0 bases, leaving 13 bases between the germline ends. This CDR3 comprises 17 residues. The germline CDR1 and CDR2 sequences are WNHNN and SYGVQD (reference sequence). In nucleotides, the CDR3 is TGCGCCAGCAGTGGTGGGTACGGGAGCTCTGGGGCCAACGTCCTGACTTTC. This sequence encodes CASSGGYGSSGANVLTF.

The rearrangement links TRBV11-3 to TRBJ2-3; perhaps TRBD2 as D (7 bases). Germline V lookup: CDR1 SGHNT, CDR2 YENEEA. There are 15 residues in the CDR3. The ends were cut back, 2 bases at V and 5 bases at J, with 14 bases in the middle. The CDR3 protein is CASSLWGGDGDTQYF. The CDR3 DNA sequence: TGTGCCAGCAGCTTATGGGGGGGCGACGGAGATACGCAGTATTTT.

This clone has only one observation. The CDR3 region is CASSQEIFLGGYTF. The CDR3 coding sequence is TGCGCCAGCAGCCAAGAGATCTTTTTGGGTGGCTACACCTTC. V usage is TRBV4-3 and J usage is TRBJ1-2; no reliable D call. V was shortened by 0 bases and J by 7 bases, with 12 bases between the two germline ends. CDR1 and CDR2 (germline): LGHNA, YSLEER. The CDR3 is 14 residues long.

The chain has TRBV6-6 and TRBJ1-1, with 9 bases lining up with TRBD1. Germline lookup yields CDR1 MNHNY and CDR2 SVGAGI (reference sequence). CDR3 length equals 15 residues. Germline trimming cut 5 bases from V and 6 bases from J; bases unmatched to any gene: 10. CDR3 bases: TGTGCCAGCAGTAAGGACAGGGGAGAGTTTGCTGAAGCTTTCTTT. As protein: CASSKDRGEFAEAFF.

This clone was recorded only once. The chain joins TRBV27 to TRBJ1-6, with TRBD1 as a possible D gene (6 bases). Trimming removed 5 bases from V and 9 bases from J, with 23 bases in between. Germline V CDR1 and CDR2: MNHEY, SMNVEV (reference sequence). The CDR3 is 17 amino acids. The CDR3 loop is CASSKVVGTRGSSPLHF. In DNA form, the CDR3 reads TGTGCCAGCAGTAAAGTAGTCGGGACACGGGGAAGTTCACCCCTCCACTTT.

The chain combines TRBV5-6 with TRBJ1-2; D call uncertain. Germline CDR1 is SGHDT and CDR2 is YYEEEE. The CDR3 is 13 residues long. V lost 4 bases, J lost 4 bases, and 11 bases lay in between. The CDR3 is CASSPQEGYGYTF. The CDR3 region has the DNA TGTGCCAGCAGCCCCCAGGAGGGCTATGGCTACACCTTC.

The table lists this clone with a count of one. This sequence joins TRBV21-1 and TRBJ1-2. TRBV21-1 is classified as a pseudogene. The CDR3 loop spans 15 amino acids. CDR3 sequence: CASSKLSGEDYGYTF. Written as DNA, the CDR3 is TGTGCCAGCAGCAAACTCTCGGGCGAAGACTATGGCTACACCTTC.

The V and J genes are TRBV5-6 and TRBJ2-1; D call uncertain. Trimming took off 4 bases at V and 0 bases at J, with 11 bases between the two ends. This CDR3 comprises 15 residues. Germline V gives CDR1 SGHDT, CDR2 YYEEEE. CDR3 sequence: CASSEPVSSYNEQFF. CDR3 in DNA: TGTGCCAGCAGCGAACCCGTAAGCTCCTACAATGAGCAGTTCTTC.

V is TRBV5-6 and J is TRBJ1-2; 10 bases fit TRBD1. There are 16 residues in the CDR3. The trim removed 4 bases at V and 2 bases at J, leaving 8 bases unmatched. Per the germline V gene, CDR1 is SGHDT and CDR2 is YYEEEE. The CDR3 DNA reads as TGTGCCAGCAGCGGAGGGACAGGGGCCCCAAACTATGGCTACACCTTC. This encodes CASSGGTGAPNYGYTF.

The rearrangement links TRBV7-9 to TRBJ2-7, with a tentative D call TRBD2 (5 bases). The germline V gene has CDR1 SEHNR and CDR2 FQNEAQ (reference sequence). The CDR3 extends over 14 amino acids. Trimming removed 3 bases from V and 3 bases from J, with 12 bases in between. The DNA for the CDR3 is TGTGCCAGCAGCTTGAGCCTCGGGGTCTACGAGCAGTACTTC. Protein sequence: CASSLSLGVYEQYF.

This clone was seen more than once but under ten times. The chain is built from TRBV4-1 and TRBJ2-1; D perhaps matches TRBD1 (6 bases). V lost 3 bases to trimming and J lost 8 bases, with 11 bases between them. Germline V gives CDR1 MGHRA, CDR2 YSYEKL. The CDR3 loop spans 13 amino acids. The CDR3 region is CASSQGQSHEQFF. The CDR3 DNA is TGCGCCAGCAGCCAGGGACAATCCCATGAGCAGTTCTTC.

The V gene is TRBV6-5, the J gene TRBJ1-2; D is possibly TRBD1 (5 bases). Germline V gives CDR1 MNHEY, CDR2 SVGAGI. This CDR3 has 15 amino acids. Trimming cost V 0 bases and J 7 bases, with 15 bases left between them. As DNA, the CDR3 is TGTGCCAGCAGTTACTCAGGGTCGACGACAGTTGGCTACACCTTC. Translating it yields CASSYSGSTTVGYTF.

CDR3 coding DNA: TGTGCCAGTAGTCAGCAGGGGAACACTGGAAACACCATATATTTT. Translated, it gives CASSQQGNTGNTIYF. J is TRBJ1-3 and V is TRBV19, with a weak D call TRBD1 (6 bases). The V end lost 5 bases, the J end lost 2 bases, and 13 bases lay between the germline ends. The length of the CDR3 is 15 residues. Germline V gene sequence: CDR1 LNHDA, CDR2 SQIVND (reference sequence).

The chain couples TRBV7-2 to TRBJ1-1; unclear D gene. Per germline, CDR1 SGHTA and CDR2 FQGNSA. V dropped 2 bases and J dropped 1 base, with 14 bases sitting between them. CDR3 length: 16 residues. CDR3 DNA: TGTGCCAGCAGCTTAAATGTGGCCAGGAAGAACACTGAAGCTTTCTTT. The encoded protein is CASSLNVARKNTEAFF.

This chain joins TRBV30 and TRBJ2-5; 8 nucleotides agree with TRBD1. The J segment lost 4 bases and the V segment lost 2 bases, leaving 9 bases of the junction unmatched. Germline V gene lookup returns CDR1 GTSNPN and CDR2 SVGIG (reference sequence). This CDR3 is built from 15 residues. As DNA, the CDR3 is TGTGCCTGGAGTACTGGACAGGGCGTCGGAGAGACCCAGTACTTC. Its translation: CAWSTGQGVGETQYF. Full variable domain (rest looked up from reference TRBV30 and TRBJ2-5): SQTIHQWPATLVQPVGSPLSLECTVEGTSNPNLYWYRQAAGRGLQLLFYSVGIGQISSEVPQNLSASRPQDRQFILSSKKLLLSDSGFYLCAWSTGQGVGETQYFGPGTRLLVL.

The chain carries TRBV7-2 and TRBJ2-1; 7 bases are shared with TRBD1. V lost 4 bases, J lost 0 bases, and 12 bases stayed unmatched. The germline CDR1 and CDR2 sequences are SGHTA and FQGNSA. The CDR3 runs to 18 residues. CDR3 in DNA: TGTGCCAGCAGCTCCCCCAACAGGGGACAAAGCTCCTACAATGAGCAGTTCTTC. Translating gives CASSSPNRGQSSYNEQFF.

This clone was observed a few times. The genes are TRBV6-1 and TRBJ1-5, with D perhaps matching TRBD1 (5 bases). Germline CDR1 reads MNHNS; CDR2 reads SASEGT. V was pared by 6 bases and J by 7 bases, with 16 bases between. This CDR3 has 14 residues. CDR3 amino acids: CASSGKGTAQPQHF. For the CDR3, the DNA is TGTGCCAGCAGCGGTAAGGGGACGGCCCAGCCCCAGCATTTT.

The chain carries TRBV29-1 and TRBJ2-7; the D is unclear. Germline V gene lookup returns CDR1 SQVTM and CDR2 ANQGSEA. V dropped 6 bases and J dropped 6 bases, with 9 bases sitting between them. This CDR3 has 10 amino acids. The CDR3 DNA follows: TGCAGCGTAAGCATTGGCGAGCAGTACTTC. Protein product: CSVSIGEQYF.

The J gene is TRBJ1-5, the V gene TRBV6-5; tentative D call: TRBD1 (6 bases). Germline CDR1 and CDR2: MNHEY and SVGAGI. There are 14 residues in the CDR3. Trimming shortened V by 6 bases and J by 4 bases, and 13 bases separated the two germline ends. DNA for the CDR3: TGTGCCAGCAGGAACGGACAGACTAATCAGCCCCAGCATTTT. Residues: CASRNGQTNQPQHF.

The chain employs TRBV19 and TRBJ1-2; D remains ambiguous. Trimming removed 3 bases from V and 4 bases from J, with 12 bases in between. Looked up from germline, CDR1 is LNHDA and CDR2 is SQIVND (reference sequence). The CDR3 has 14 amino acids. The DNA of the CDR3 is TGTGCCAGTAGTATCCCGGGCCGAGCCTATGGCTACACCTTC. It is translated as CASSIPGRAYGYTF.

The chain uses TRBV2 and TRBJ1-2; 7 positions agree with TRBD1. V gave up 5 bases and J gave up 5 bases; unmatched junction bases: 2. The CDR3 totals 12 residues. From germline, CDR1 is SNHLY and CDR2 FYNNEI. CDR3 nucleotides: TGTGCCAGCAGTTTACAGGGGTATGGCTACACCTTC. This gives the protein CASSLQGYGYTF.

This chain connects TRBV18 to TRBJ1-6; the D gene is possibly TRBD1 (6 bases). The CDR3 contains 14 residues. The V and J ends lost 5 bases and 8 bases respectively, with 13 bases between them. Germline CDR1 KGHSH, CDR2 LQKENI. The CDR3 sequence is CASSRGVMDSPLHF. The CDR3 coding sequence is TGTGCCAGCTCAAGGGGGGTAATGGATTCACCCCTCCACTTT.

This clone was seen a handful of times. The chain recombines TRBV13 with TRBJ1-1, with D possibly matching TRBD1 (5 bases). V lost 6 bases to trimming and J lost 5 bases, with 19 bases between them. Per germline, CDR1 PRHDT and CDR2 FYEKMQ (reference sequence). This CDR3 is 15 amino acids long. CDR3 loop: CASRPNHGGGTEAFF. The CDR3 DNA follows: TGTGCCAGCAGGCCAAACCATGGGGGAGGTACTGAAGCTTTCTTT.

In its sample, this clone was seen once. This chain links TRBV13 with TRBJ1-1, with D uncertain. The CDR3 runs 14 residues. Germline CDR1 PRHDT, CDR2 FYEKMQ (reference sequence). V lost 6 bases and J lost 4, with 15 bases in between. The CDR3 is CASSPLIVFTEAFF. CDR3 DNA: TGTGCCAGCAGTCCCCTCATAGTTTTCACTGAAGCTTTCTTT. The whole variable domain, filled in from reference TRBV13 and TRBJ1-1, reads AAGVIQSPRHLIKEKRETATLKCYPIPRHDTVYWYQQGPGQDPQFLISFYEKMQSDKGSIPDRFSAQQFSDYHSELNMSSLELGDSALYFCASSPLIVFTEAFFGQGTRLTVV.

This chain links TRBV29-1 with TRBJ1-1; the D is unclear. The CDR3 is 10 residues long. Trimming cost V 2 bases and J 9 bases, with 7 bases left between them. CDR1 is SQVTM, CDR2 ANQGSEA, per germline. The CDR3 coding sequence is TGCAGCGTTGAACATCTAAAAGCTTTCTTT. Translating it yields CSVEHLKAFF.

This sequence joins TRBV18 and TRBJ1-6, with D tentatively TRBD1 (5 bases). The CDR3 length is 15 residues. Looked up from germline, CDR1 is KGHSH and CDR2 is LQKENI. V lost 3 bases to trimming and J lost 6 bases, with 12 bases between them. In DNA form, the CDR3 reads TGTGCCAGCTCACCCGGGGCAGGAGGTAATTCACCCCTCCACTTT. Its translation: CASSPGAGGNSPLHF.

The chain joins TRBV19 to TRBJ2-2; 8 bases are a match to TRBD1. Germline V gives CDR1 LNHDA, CDR2 SQIVND (reference sequence). V shed 9 bases, J shed 6 bases, and the junction held 9 bases outside the gene matches. The CDR3 extends over 14 amino acids. The CDR3 sequence is CASRLTGGAGELFF. The CDR3 DNA reads as TGTGCCAGCCGATTAACAGGGGGAGCCGGGGAGCTGTTTTTT.